This TCR beta chain was documented in a study of blood T cells in healthy people across ages (dated by TCRdb to between 2014 and 2017). Notes on the research overall: In model experiments, roughly one uniquely barcoded TCR beta cDNA molecule per two T cells was captured by template switching. To avoid experimental bias, donors of different ages were randomly spread across the sequencing lanes. The study measured age-related changes in TCR beta repertoire diversity using deep sequencing normalized with unique cDNA molecular identifiers. The donors were split into four age groups: young (average 16 years), middle-aged (roughly 39), aged (62) and long-lived (roughly 86). For two donors (one aged 18 to 29 and one aged 80 or older), the study analyzed two additional independent replicas of 1 million unique cDNA reads from the same blood draw.

This clonotype was counted between two and nine times. Its antigen specificity is not known. The input lacks base qualities; no much larger clone sits a single base away. The donors were roughly 39 Caucasian individuals from Russia, aged 6 to 90 years, who were systemically healthy. Each donor gave about 10 milliliters of peripheral blood, drawn into EDTA-treated Vacutainer tubes. Ficoll-Paque density-gradient centrifugation was used to isolate PBMCs, with at least 6 million per sample. Trizol reagent was used to extract total RNA from the PBMCs, yielding at least 6 micrograms per sample. For every donor, an aliquot of PBMCs went through flow cytometry to measure the percentages of naive CD45RAhigh/CD27high T cells. Study-wide conclusions, independent of this receptor: Estimates of total diversity from one million sequenced T cells were regarded as lower bounds and underestimates. Compared with the aged group, the long-lived group had more naive CD4+ T cells, fewer expanded clones and increased TCR diversity, suggesting age selection. There was a strong correlation between observed TCR beta diversity and the percentage of naive T cells measured by flow cytometry. Because donor CMV infection status was unknown, age-related changes in expanded clonotypes were potentially confounded. Bulk unsorted PBMC profiling prevented conclusive comparison of naive and antigen-experienced compartments. Observed TCR beta diversity per million T cells fell roughly linearly with age, and a significant reduction was already apparent by age around 40.

The method was 5' RACE. Instrument on record: Illumina HiSeq 2500. A second PCR of roughly 7 to 11 cycles was performed with a sample-barcoded 5' primer and a J-beta primer mix. Each TCR beta cDNA molecule received a unique molecular identifier from a template-switch 5' adaptor carrying 12 random nucleotides. Each sample yielded at least 2.5 million CDR3-containing paired-end reads. All of the RNA was converted into first-strand cDNA using the Mint cDNA synthesis kit, with a TRBC-specific oligonucleotide serving as the primer. Following uracil-DNA glycosylase treatment, all cDNA underwent a first 18-cycle PCR with the universal primers M1SS and BC2_uni_R. Processing in the source paper ran as follows. For normalization, 1 million high-quality reads were randomly selected from each sample, with every read carrying a distinct molecular identifier. Reads with shared molecular identifiers were discarded instead of being binned into consensus sequences. CDR3 identification, clonotype clustering and error correction used MiTCR with a Q25 quality threshold and the strictest error-elimination algorithm. A nonparametric unseen species model using Euler transformation provided a lower-bound estimate of total TCR beta diversity. TCRdb reprocessing: public reads trimmed at Q25 with fastp, clones called with MiXCR, in-frame beta chains kept. Every CDR3 protein is listed once, alongside the most common genes and DNA of its rows. TCRdb, not the authors, supplied the V and J calls. Within this sample are about 720,000 distinct CDR3 sequences, with approximately 21% of them counted one time only. The top ten clones comprise roughly a fifth of the sample.

Reading the germline V gene gives CDR1 SGHRS and CDR2 YFSETQ. The germline V end is reduced by 3 bases and the J end by 5 bases; junction bases left unmatched: 8. The CDR3 contains 14 residues, cysteine and phenylalanine counted. Kept here is only the CDR3 DNA, which spans 42 bases and is read in frame from base 1. Sample: blood. Recombination joined TRBV5-1 with TRBJ2-7, with TRBD1 matching 7 junction bases. This clonotype was obtained from a man in his 70s in good health. Read as DNA, the sequence is TGCGCCAGCAGCTCACAGGGGAACAAGAACGAGCAGTACTTC. Its translation is CASSSQGNKNEQYF. Extended through the reference TRBV5-1 and TRBJ2-7 proteins, this CDR3 yields the full variable domain: KAGVTQTPRYLIKTRGQQVTLSCSPISGHRSVSWYQQTPGQGLQFLFEYFSETQRNKGNFPGRFSGRQFSNSRSEMNVSTLELGDSALYLCASSSQGNKNEQYFGPGTRLTVT.